These 20 T cell receptor beta chains were all obtained from the same sample, sequenced in a study of identical twins. TCRdb called the 5' RACE reads again in MiXCR, with one record for every CDR3 protein. The sample shows roughly 690,000 distinct CDR3 sequences, 21% of them seen only once. The data were also submitted as part of a second study, on T cells expressing NK-cell markers.

Sequencing was performed on PBMCs. The receptor source for this set is a woman aged 18-35 years in good health.

This clonotype has more than one count but fewer than ten. The chain employs TRBV12-3 or TRBV12-4 and TRBJ2-1, with D uncertain. This CDR3 comprises 12 residues. The V and J ends lost 3 bases and 9 bases respectively, with 9 bases between them. The CDR3 protein is CASSFALGEQFF. The CDR3 nucleotides are TGTGCCAGCAGTTTCGCGTTAGGTGAGCAGTTCTTC.

This clonotype was counted at least ten times. The rearrangement links TRBV12-3 or TRBV12-4 to TRBJ2-3, with 8 bases identical to TRBD2. The ends lost 6 bases at V and 7 bases at J; junction bases unmatched: 6. The CDR3 runs 13 residues. CDR3: CASRLGLGNTQYF. The CDR3 nucleotides are TGTGCCAGCAGACTGGGACTAGGAAATACGCAGTATTTT.

This clonotype has just a few counts. V and J are TRBV20-1 and TRBJ2-7, with D perhaps TRBD1 or TRBD2 (5 bases each). V was pared by 6 bases and J by 2 bases, with 14 bases between. Germline lookup yields CDR1 DFQATT and CDR2 SNEGSKA (reference sequence). CDR3 length: 13 residues. The CDR3 sequence: CSAGEGEPYEQYF. CDR3 sequence (DNA): TGCAGTGCGGGAGAAGGGGAACCCTACGAGCAGTACTTC.

DNA for the CDR3: TGTGCCAGCAGTTCCAGTTCAGCGGGGAACTTCAGGACAGATACGCAGTATTTT. Translation: CASSSSSAGNFRTDTQYF. The chain combines TRBV12-3 or TRBV12-4 with TRBJ2-3; TRBD2 agrees at 7 bases. The V gene end was trimmed by 4 bases and the J gene end by 3 bases; junction bases not matched to a gene: 16. This CDR3 has 18 residues.

The V and J genes are TRBV6-1 and TRBJ2-7, with 11 bases identical to TRBD1. The CDR3 runs to 14 residues. The germline V gene has CDR1 MNHNS and CDR2 SASEGT. V was pared by 6 bases and J by 6 bases, with 7 bases of the junction left unmatched. The DNA of the CDR3 is TGTGCCAGCAGCCCCCTGGGGACAGGGGGCGAGCAGTACTTC. It yields the protein CASSPLGTGGEQYF.

This clonotype was observed many times. V and J are TRBV12-3 or TRBV12-4 and TRBJ2-7; no clear D gene. The CDR3 runs 14 residues. V gave up 7 bases and J gave up 5 bases, with 18 bases separating them. The CDR3 reads CASNLTPGRNEQYF. As DNA, the CDR3 is TGTGCCAGCAACCTAACCCCGGGCCGGAACGAGCAGTACTTC.

This clonotype appeared many times. The DNA for the CDR3 is TGCGCCAGCAGCTTGGACGGGACTAGCACAGATACGCAGTATTTT. This translates into CASSLDGTSTDTQYF. The V and J genes are TRBV5-1 and TRBJ2-3; D may be TRBD2 (6 bases). Trimming removed 0 bases at V and 0 bases at J, with 8 bases between. Germline CDR1 SGHRS, CDR2 YFSETQ. The CDR3 loop spans 15 amino acids. Supplemented by reference TRBV5-1 and TRBJ2-3, the full variable domain reads KAGVTQTPRYLIKTRGQQVTLSCSPISGHRSVSWYQQTPGQGLQFLFEYFSETQRNKGNFPGRFSGRQFSNSRSEMNVSTLELGDSALYLCASSLDGTSTDTQYFGPGTRLTVL.

This sequence joins TRBV20-1 and TRBJ2-7, with 10 bases aligning to TRBD2. The germline CDR1 and CDR2 sequences are DFQATT and SNEGSKA (reference sequence). V shed 3 bases, J shed 5 bases, and the junction held 7 bases outside the gene matches. This CDR3 spans 14 amino acids. In DNA, the CDR3 is TGCAGTGCTAGGCCTAGCGGGAGCCCCGACGAGCAGTACTTC. Encoded protein: CSARPSGSPDEQYF.

The chain joins TRBV7-2 to TRBJ2-1; 7 positions match TRBD1. V lost 3 bases, J lost 9 bases, and 8 bases stayed unmatched. CDR3 length equals 14 residues. Germline loops: CDR1 SGHTA, CDR2 FQGNSA. The chain's CDR3 is CASSFLRDSPEQFF. Written as DNA, the CDR3 is TGTGCCAGCAGCTTCCTCCGGGACAGCCCTGAGCAGTTCTTC.

V is TRBV5-1 and J is TRBJ2-6; the D is unclear. The germline V gene has CDR1 SGHRS and CDR2 YFSETQ. CDR3 length: 16 amino acids. V lost 4 bases, J lost 0 bases, and 11 bases lay in between. In DNA form, the CDR3 reads TGCGCCAGCAGCATCCGACCGGTCTCTGGGGCCAACGTCCTGACTTTC. Protein sequence: CASSIRPVSGANVLTF. Filled out from reference TRBV5-1 and TRBJ2-6, the complete variable domain reads KAGVTQTPRYLIKTRGQQVTLSCSPISGHRSVSWYQQTPGQGLQFLFEYFSETQRNKGNFPGRFSGRQFSNSRSEMNVSTLELGDSALYLCASSIRPVSGANVLTFGAGSRLTVL.

The V call is TRBV5-6, the J call TRBJ2-7; either TRBD1 or TRBD2 may supply D (5 bases each). Trimming shortened V by 0 bases and J by 0 bases, and 10 bases separated the two germline ends. The CDR3 covers 15 residues. Per germline, CDR1 SGHDT and CDR2 YYEEEE. CDR3 sequence: CASSLGLGDSYEQYF. The CDR3 region has the DNA TGTGCCAGCAGCTTGGGATTGGGGGACTCCTACGAGCAGTACTTC.

This clonotype was seen more than once but under ten times. J is TRBJ2-7 and V is TRBV12-3 or TRBV12-4; D may be TRBD1 or TRBD2 (6 bases each). V was cut by 8 bases and J by 2 bases, with 16 bases left in between. The CDR3 has 14 amino acids. The CDR3 DNA sequence: TGTGCCAGCGGGGGGAGACAGGTAGCCTACGAGCAGTACTTC. This sequence encodes CASGGRQVAYEQYF.

In its sample, this clonotype was seen a few times. This rearrangement joins TRBV6-5 to TRBJ2-7; tentatively, D is TRBD1 (5 bases). Germline V gives CDR1 MNHEY, CDR2 SVGAGI. The V and J ends lost 4 bases and 0 bases respectively, with 16 bases between them. The CDR3 runs to 16 residues. The CDR3: CASSSQGRASSYEQYF. For the CDR3, the DNA is TGTGCCAGCAGTTCCCAGGGTAGGGCTAGCTCCTACGAGCAGTACTTC.

This sequence joins TRBV9 and TRBJ2-7; either TRBD1 or TRBD2 may fit D (5 bases each). Germline values: CDR1 SGDLS, CDR2 YYNGEE. The germline V and J ends were trimmed by 1 base and 7 bases, with 18 bases remaining between them. The CDR3 totals 15 residues. The CDR3 sequence is CASSVSRDAGVEQYF. Here the CDR3 DNA reads TGTGCCAGCAGCGTAAGTCGGGACGCCGGTGTGGAGCAGTACTTC.

The chain is built from TRBV12-3 or TRBV12-4 and TRBJ2-7, with D possibly being TRBD1 (7 bases). This CDR3 is 14 amino acids long. V was pared by 5 bases and J by 2 bases, with 13 bases between. The CDR3 loop reads CASSTLRGAYEQYF. The CDR3 DNA sequence: TGTGCCAGCAGTACCCTCAGGGGGGCCTACGAGCAGTACTTC.

This clonotype was detected only a few times. The CDR3 coding sequence is TGCAGTGCTAGTTCGGAAAACACTGAAGCTTTCTTT. It specifies CSASSENTEAFF. The rearrangement links TRBV20-1 to TRBJ1-1; no reliable D call. V was shortened by 3 bases and J by 2 bases, with 7 bases between the two germline ends. Germline lookup yields CDR1 DFQATT and CDR2 SNEGSKA (reference sequence). The CDR3 is 12 amino acids.

Ten or more counts support this clonotype. The chain recombines TRBV9 with TRBJ2-6, with D uncertain. Germline V CDR1 and CDR2: SGDLS, YYNGEE. The CDR3 runs to 15 residues. Trimming left V 4 bases short and J 1 base short, with 9 bases between. CDR3 amino acids: CASSPYSSGANVLTF. CDR3 sequence (DNA): TGTGCCAGCAGCCCTTACTCTTCTGGGGCCAACGTCCTGACTTTC. The full variable domain, in which reference TRBV9 and TRBJ2-6 provide the parts outside the CDR3, is DSGVTQTPKHLITATGQRVTLRCSPRSGDLSVYWYQQSLDQGLQFLIQYYNGEERAKGNILERFSAQQFPDLHSELNLSSLELGDSALYFCASSPYSSGANVLTFGAGSRLTVL.

This clonotype occurred a few times. The rearrangement links TRBV30 to TRBJ1-5; perhaps TRBD1 as D (6 bases). CDR3 length equals 15 residues. V dropped 2 bases and J dropped 1 base, with 12 bases sitting between them. Germline loops: CDR1 GTSNPN, CDR2 SVGIG (reference sequence). Here the CDR3 DNA reads TGTGCCTGGAGTCGCGGGACACTGAGCAATCAGCCCCAGCATTTT. Protein sequence: CAWSRGTLSNQPQHF.

This rearrangement joins TRBV7-2 to TRBJ1-3; tentative D call: TRBD1 (6 bases). The CDR3 has 14 amino acids. CDR1 is SGHTA, CDR2 FQGNSA, per germline. V was shortened by 8 bases and J by 2 bases, with 13 bases between the two germline ends. The CDR3 bases are TGTGCCAGCGGGTCAGGGGCGACTGGAAACACCATATATTTT. Amino acids: CASGSGATGNTIYF.

The V and J genes are TRBV29-1 and TRBJ2-5, with D maybe TRBD1 (5 bases). Germline V gives CDR1 SQVTM, CDR2 ANQGSEA. The V and J ends lost 4 bases and 7 bases respectively, with 13 bases between them. The CDR3 totals 12 residues. The CDR3 region is CSVGGPTGTQYF. The CDR3 DNA is TGCAGCGTTGGGGGCCCCACCGGGACCCAGTACTTC. The whole variable domain, filled in from reference TRBV29-1 and TRBJ2-5, reads SAVISQKPSRDICQRGTSLTIQCQVDSQVTMMFWYRQQPGQSLTLIATANQGSEATYESGFVIDKFPISRPNLTFSTLTVSNMSPEDSSIYLCSVGGPTGTQYFGPGTRLLVL.